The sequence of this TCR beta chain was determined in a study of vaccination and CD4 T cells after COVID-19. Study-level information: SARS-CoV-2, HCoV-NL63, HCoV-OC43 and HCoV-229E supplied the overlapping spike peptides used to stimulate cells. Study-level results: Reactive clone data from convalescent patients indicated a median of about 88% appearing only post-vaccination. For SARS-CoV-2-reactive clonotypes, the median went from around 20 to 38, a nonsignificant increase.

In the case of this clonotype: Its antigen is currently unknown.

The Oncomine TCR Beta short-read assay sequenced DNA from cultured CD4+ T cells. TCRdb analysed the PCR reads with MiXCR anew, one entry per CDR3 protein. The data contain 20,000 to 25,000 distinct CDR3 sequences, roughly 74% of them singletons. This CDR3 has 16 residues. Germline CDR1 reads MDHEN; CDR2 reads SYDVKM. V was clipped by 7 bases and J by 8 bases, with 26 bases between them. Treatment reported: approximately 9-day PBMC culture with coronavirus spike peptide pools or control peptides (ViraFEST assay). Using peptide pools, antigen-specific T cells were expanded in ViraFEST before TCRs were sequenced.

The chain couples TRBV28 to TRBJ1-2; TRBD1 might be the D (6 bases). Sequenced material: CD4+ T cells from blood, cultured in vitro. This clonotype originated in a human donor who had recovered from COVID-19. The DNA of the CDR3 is TGTGCCAGCACCGATCCCGCGGCTGGACAGCGCCAGGGCTACACCTTC. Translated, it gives CASTDPAAGQRQGYTF.